This T cell receptor beta chain was sequenced for a study of OX40 agonist ivuxolimab in advanced cancers. Study overall: Previous treatment with anti-PD-1, anti-PD-L1 or anti-CTLA-4 therapy was allowed; 30% to 50% had received some.

Overall study results and limits: Also present in some nonresponders was a low level of normalized T-cell clonal expansion.

The length of the CDR3 is 15 residues. After removal of 4 bases from V and 3 bases from J, the junction contained 5 bases not matched to a gene. The germline gives CDR1 ENHRY, CDR2 SYGVKD. Sequencing was performed with immunoSEQ multiplex PCR; in TCRdb, only in-frame clones are kept and a portion is missing. The data hold about 51,000 clones, with 84% observed a single time. With respect to this clone: Its specificity is unknown.

The source was CD4+ or CD8+ T cells sorted from blood, collected in a trial of the OX40 agonist ivuxolimab. The V gene is TRBV10-3, the J gene TRBJ1-2; TRBD1 aligns across 10 bases. The receptor was isolated from an adult with an advanced solid tumor such as melanoma, head and neck, liver or kidney cancer. The CDR3 loop reads CAISAGTGVYYGYTF. CDR3 coding DNA: TGTGCCATCAGTGCCGGGACAGGGGTGTACTATGGCTACACCTTC.